This TCR beta chain is from a study of T cells in localized non-small cell lung cancer. Only in-frame clones appear in the TCRdb table, and some are missing; sequencing was by immunoSEQ multiplex PCR. The sample has about 3,500 clones, 33% seen once. This clone was seen a few times. Antigen unknown. Adjacent lung was taken at least 2 cm from the tumor margin, free of atypia. Findings of the study overall: Adjacent lung held a median 57 of the top 100 tumor clones.

Germline V gene lookup returns CDR1 SGHNT and CDR2 YENEEA. V lost 2 bases and J 2 bases, leaving 16 bases between the germline ends. The CDR3 is 16 amino acids. The chain employs TRBV11-3 and TRBJ2-7; D remains ambiguous. The receptor's source is a woman between 35 and 70 years old with stage I lung adenocarcinoma. The source material was normal lung tissue next to the tumor, sampled before any cancer treatment. The CDR3 region has the DNA TGTGCCAGCAGCTTACTAGGAACTTATATCCCCTACGAGCAGTACTTC. Encoded protein: CASSLLGTYIPYEQYF.